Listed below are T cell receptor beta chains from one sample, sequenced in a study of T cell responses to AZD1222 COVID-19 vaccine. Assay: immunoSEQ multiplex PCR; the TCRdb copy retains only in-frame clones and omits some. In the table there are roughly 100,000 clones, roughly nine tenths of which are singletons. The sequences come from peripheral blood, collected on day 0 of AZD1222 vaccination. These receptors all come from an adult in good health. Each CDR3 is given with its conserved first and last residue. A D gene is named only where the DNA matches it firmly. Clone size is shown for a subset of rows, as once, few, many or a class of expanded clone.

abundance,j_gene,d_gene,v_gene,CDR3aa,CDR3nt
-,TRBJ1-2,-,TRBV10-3,CAISPQDSFYGYTF,TGTGCCATCAGCCCCCAGGACAGCTTCTATGGCTACACCTTC
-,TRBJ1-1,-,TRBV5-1,CASSLVQTNTEAFF,TGCGCCAGCAGCTTGGTACAGACGAACACTGAAGCTTTCTTT
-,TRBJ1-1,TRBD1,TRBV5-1,CASSAGGSWTEAFF,TGCGCCAGCAGCGCAGGGGGATCTTGGACTGAAGCTTTCTTT
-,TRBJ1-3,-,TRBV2,CASTSLPDLSGNTIYF,TGTGCCAGCACCTCACTGCCAGATCTCTCTGGAAACACCATATATTTT
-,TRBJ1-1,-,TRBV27,CASSFRGGTEAFF,TGTGCCAGCAGTTTCAGGGGCGGGACTGAAGCTTTCTTT
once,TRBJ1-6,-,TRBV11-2,CASSTPPLGSPLHF,TGTGCCAGCAGCACTCCCCCTTTGGGGTCACCCCTCCACTTT
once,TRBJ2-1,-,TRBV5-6,CASSLQTVSYNEQFF,TGTGCCAGCAGCTTGCAGACAGTCTCCTACAATGAGCAGTTCTTC
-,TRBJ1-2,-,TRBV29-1,CSVPGVGYTF,TGCAGCGTTCCAGGGGTTGGCTACACCTTC
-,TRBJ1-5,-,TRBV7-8,CASSMAPTGLSNQPQHF,TGTGCCAGCAGCATGGCCCCGACAGGACTAAGCAATCAGCCCCAGCATTTT
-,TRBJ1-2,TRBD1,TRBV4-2,CASSQGLRDRGQDYGYTF,TGTGCCAGCAGCCAAGGCCTCCGGGACAGGGGGCAGGACTATGGCTACACCTTC
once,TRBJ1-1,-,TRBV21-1,CASSKMQPTWGYTEAFF,TGTGCCAGCAGCAAGATGCAGCCTACTTGGGGGTACACTGAAGCTTTCTTT
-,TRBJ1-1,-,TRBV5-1,CASSPRQVLDTEAFF,TGCGCCAGCAGCCCCCGACAGGTTCTAGACACTGAAGCTTTCTTT
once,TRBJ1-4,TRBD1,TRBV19,CASSVGQGFGEKLFF,TGTGCCAGTAGTGTCGGACAGGGGTTCGGTGAAAAACTGTTTTTT
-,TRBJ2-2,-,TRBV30,CAWVPDNTGELFF,TGTGCCTGGGTCCCAGATAACACCGGGGAGCTGTTTTTT
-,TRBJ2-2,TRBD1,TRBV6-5,CASRGKQGAGELFF,TGTGCCAGCAGGGGCAAACAGGGGGCCGGGGAGCTGTTTTTT
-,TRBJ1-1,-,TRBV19,CASSIKTENTEAFF,TGTGCCAGTAGTATCAAAACCGAGAACACTGAAGCTTTCTTT
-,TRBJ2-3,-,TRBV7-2,CASSLGGSATDTQYF,TGTGCCAGCAGCTTAGGTGGGTCCGCCACAGATACGCAGTATTTT
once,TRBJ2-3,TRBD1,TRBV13,CASSPGQGRTDTQYF,TGTGCCAGCAGCCCCGGACAGGGCCGCACAGATACGCAGTATTTT
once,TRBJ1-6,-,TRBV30,CAWEEMDSSSYNSPLHF,TGTGCCTGGGAAGAGATGGACAGTAGCTCCTATAATTCACCCCTCCACTTT
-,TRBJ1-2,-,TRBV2,CASRLADSFYGYTF,TGTGCCAGCAGGTTGGCAGATTCTTTCTATGGCTACACCTTC
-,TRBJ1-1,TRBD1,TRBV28,CASSFPTGTLSTEAFF,TGTGCCAGCAGTTTTCCGACAGGGACCCTGAGCACTGAAGCTTTCTTT
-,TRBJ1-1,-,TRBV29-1,CSVEDDTHTEAFF,TGCAGCGTTGAAGACGACACCCACACTGAAGCTTTCTTT
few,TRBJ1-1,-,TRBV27,CASSLRLGNTEAFF,TGTGCCAGCAGTTTAAGGCTTGGGAACACTGAAGCTTTCTTT